Below are 2 T cell receptor beta chains sequenced from a single sample in a study of cytomegalovirus exposure and HLA in healthy donors. With 60 Vbeta and 13 Jbeta primers, the PCR was carried out. Assay used: immunoSEQ multiplex PCR; TCRdb lists only in-frame clones, some missing. The table lists 140,000 to 150,000 clones, over 80% of them singletons. Sample: PBMCs. These receptors all stem from a woman in her 30s in good health and CMV-seronegative.

This clone was picked up one time. This chain links TRBV5-1 with TRBJ2-2, with unresolved D. Looked up from germline, CDR1 is SGHRS and CDR2 is YFSETQ. V lost 0 bases to trimming and J lost 1 base, with 13 bases between them. This CDR3 has 17 amino acids. CDR3 bases: TGCGCCAGCAGCTTGGATGCCCTCAGGTGGAACACCGGGGAGCTGTTTTTT. This sequence encodes CASSLDALRWNTGELFF.

This sequence joins TRBV7-9 and TRBJ2-7, with no clear D. Germline CDR1 and CDR2: SEHNR and FQNEAQ (reference sequence). The length of the CDR3 is 14 residues. Trimming pared 5 bases from V and 0 bases from J, leaving 11 bases between. CDR3 sequence (DNA): TGTGCCAGCAGCAATCGTAAGCGCTCCTACGAGCAGTACTTC. Translation gives CASSNRKRSYEQYF.